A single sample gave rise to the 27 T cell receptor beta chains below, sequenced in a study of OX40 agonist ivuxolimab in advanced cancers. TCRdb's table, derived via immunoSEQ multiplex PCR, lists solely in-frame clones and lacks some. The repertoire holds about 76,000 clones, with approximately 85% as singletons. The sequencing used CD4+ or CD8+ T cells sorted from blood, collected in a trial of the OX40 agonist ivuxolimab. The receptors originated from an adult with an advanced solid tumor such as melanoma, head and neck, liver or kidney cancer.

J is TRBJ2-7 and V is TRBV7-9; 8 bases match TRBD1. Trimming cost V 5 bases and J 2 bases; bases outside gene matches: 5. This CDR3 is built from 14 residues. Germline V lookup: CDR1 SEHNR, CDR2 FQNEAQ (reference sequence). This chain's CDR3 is CASSPGQGTYEQYF. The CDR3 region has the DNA TGTGCCAGCAGCCCCGGACAGGGCACCTACGAGCAGTACTTC.

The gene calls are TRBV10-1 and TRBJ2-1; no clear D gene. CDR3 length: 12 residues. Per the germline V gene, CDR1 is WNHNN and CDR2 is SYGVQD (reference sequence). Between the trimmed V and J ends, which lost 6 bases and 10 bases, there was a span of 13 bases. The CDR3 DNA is TGCGCCAGCAGCCGGCAGGACGTCGAGCAGTTCTTC. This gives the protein CASSRQDVEQFF.

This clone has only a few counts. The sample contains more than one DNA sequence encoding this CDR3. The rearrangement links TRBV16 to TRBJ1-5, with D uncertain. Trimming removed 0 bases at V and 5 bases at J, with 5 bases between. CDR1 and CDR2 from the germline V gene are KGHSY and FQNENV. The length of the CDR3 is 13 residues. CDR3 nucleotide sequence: TGTGCCAGCAGCCAATCGAGGGATCAGCCCCAGCATTTT. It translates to CASSQSRDQPQHF.

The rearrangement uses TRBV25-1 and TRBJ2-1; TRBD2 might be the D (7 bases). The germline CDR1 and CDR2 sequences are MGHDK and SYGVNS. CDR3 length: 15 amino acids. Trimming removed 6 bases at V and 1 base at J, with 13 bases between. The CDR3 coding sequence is TGTGCCAGCAGGTTAAGCGGGACATCCTACAATGAGCAGTTCTTC. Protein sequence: CASRLSGTSYNEQFF.

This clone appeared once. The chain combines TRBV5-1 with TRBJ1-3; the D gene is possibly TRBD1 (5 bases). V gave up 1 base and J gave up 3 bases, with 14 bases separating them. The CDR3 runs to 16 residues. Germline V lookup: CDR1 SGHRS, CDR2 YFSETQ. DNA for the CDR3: TGCGCCAGCAGCTTGAGTCGCCAGGGCAGTGGAAACACCATATATTTT. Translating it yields CASSLSRQGSGNTIYF. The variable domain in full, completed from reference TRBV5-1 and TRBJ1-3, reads KAGVTQTPRYLIKTRGQQVTLSCSPISGHRSVSWYQQTPGQGLQFLFEYFSETQRNKGNFPGRFSGRQFSNSRSEMNVSTLELGDSALYLCASSLSRQGSGNTIYFGEGSWLTVV.

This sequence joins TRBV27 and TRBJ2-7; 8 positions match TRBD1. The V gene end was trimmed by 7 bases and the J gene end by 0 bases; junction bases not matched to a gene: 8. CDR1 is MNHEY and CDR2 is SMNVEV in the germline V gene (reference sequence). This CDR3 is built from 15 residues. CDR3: CASKMDRANSYEQYF. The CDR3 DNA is TGTGCCAGCAAAATGGACAGGGCGAACTCCTACGAGCAGTACTTC.

CDR3 protein: CATRGGAQETQYF. CDR3 bases: TGTGCCACCCGGGGGGGGGCCCAAGAGACCCAGTACTTC. The chain has TRBV6-6 and TRBJ2-5; 8 positions match TRBD2. J lost 1 base, V lost 10 bases, and 5 bases had no gene match. Looked up from germline, CDR1 is MNHNY and CDR2 is SVGAGI (reference sequence). This CDR3 is built from 13 residues.

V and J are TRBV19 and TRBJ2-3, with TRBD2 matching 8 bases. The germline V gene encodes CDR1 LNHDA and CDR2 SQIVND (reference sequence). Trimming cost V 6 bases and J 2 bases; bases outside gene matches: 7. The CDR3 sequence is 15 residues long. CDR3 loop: CASRPRGRFTDTQYF. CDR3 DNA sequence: TGTGCCAGTAGACCTCGCGGGAGGTTCACAGATACGCAGTATTTT.

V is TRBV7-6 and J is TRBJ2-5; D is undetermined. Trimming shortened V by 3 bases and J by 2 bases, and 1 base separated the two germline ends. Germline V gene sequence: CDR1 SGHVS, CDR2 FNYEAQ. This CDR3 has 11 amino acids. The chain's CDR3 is CASSLQETQYF. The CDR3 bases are TGTGCCAGCAGCTTGCAAGAGACCCAGTACTTC.

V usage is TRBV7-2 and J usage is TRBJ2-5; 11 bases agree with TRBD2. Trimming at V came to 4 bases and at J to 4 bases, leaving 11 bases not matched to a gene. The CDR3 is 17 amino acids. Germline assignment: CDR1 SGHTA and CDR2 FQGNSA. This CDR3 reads CASSSGTSGPMIETQYF. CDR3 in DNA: TGTGCCAGCAGCTCGGGGACTAGCGGACCTATGATAGAGACCCAGTACTTC.

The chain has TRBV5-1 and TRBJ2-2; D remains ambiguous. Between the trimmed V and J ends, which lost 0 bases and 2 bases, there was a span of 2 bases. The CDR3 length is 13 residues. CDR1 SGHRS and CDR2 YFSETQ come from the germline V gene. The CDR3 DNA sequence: TGCGCCAGCAGCTTGGATAACACCGGGGAGCTGTTTTTT. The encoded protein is CASSLDNTGELFF.

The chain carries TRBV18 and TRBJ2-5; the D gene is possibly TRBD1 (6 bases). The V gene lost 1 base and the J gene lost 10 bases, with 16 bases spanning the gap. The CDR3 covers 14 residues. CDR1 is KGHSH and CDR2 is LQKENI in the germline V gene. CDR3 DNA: TGTGCCAGCTCACCACAAGACAGGACATCATTCCAGTACTTC. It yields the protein CASSPQDRTSFQYF.

The DNA of the CDR3 is TGTGCCAGCAGTGAACGACAGGGCCTCTACAATGAGCAGTTCTTC. It translates to CASSERQGLYNEQFF. This chain links TRBV6-1 with TRBJ2-1; 7 bases agree with TRBD1. Unmatched junction bases numbered 4, after V lost 2 bases and J lost 3 bases. Germline-derived CDR1 and CDR2 are MNHNS and SASEGT. This CDR3 spans 15 amino acids.

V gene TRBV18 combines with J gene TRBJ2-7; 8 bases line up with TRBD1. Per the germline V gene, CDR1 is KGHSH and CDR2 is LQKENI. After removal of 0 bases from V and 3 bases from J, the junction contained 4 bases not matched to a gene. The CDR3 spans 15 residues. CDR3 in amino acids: CASSPPGTGNYEQYF. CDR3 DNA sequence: TGTGCCAGCTCACCACCCGGGACAGGAAACTACGAGCAGTACTTC.

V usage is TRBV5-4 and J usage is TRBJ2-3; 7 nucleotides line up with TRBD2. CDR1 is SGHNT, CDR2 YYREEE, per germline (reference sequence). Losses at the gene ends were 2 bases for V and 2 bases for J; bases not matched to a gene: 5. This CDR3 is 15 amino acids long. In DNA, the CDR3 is TGTGCCAGCAGCTTAGGGCTAGCGGACACAGATACGCAGTATTTT. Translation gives CASSLGLADTDTQYF.

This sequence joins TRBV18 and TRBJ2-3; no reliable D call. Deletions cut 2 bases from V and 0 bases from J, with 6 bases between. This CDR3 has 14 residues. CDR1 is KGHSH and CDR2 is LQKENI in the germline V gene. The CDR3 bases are TGTGCCAGCTCACCATTAACTAGCACAGATACGCAGTATTTT. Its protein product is CASSPLTSTDTQYF.

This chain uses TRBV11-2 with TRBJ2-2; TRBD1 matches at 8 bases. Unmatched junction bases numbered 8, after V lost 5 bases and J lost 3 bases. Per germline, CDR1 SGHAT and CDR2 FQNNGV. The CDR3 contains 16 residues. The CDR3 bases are TGTGCCAGCAGCCCACGTCGGACAGGGTACACCGGGGAGCTGTTTTTT. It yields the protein CASSPRRTGYTGELFF.

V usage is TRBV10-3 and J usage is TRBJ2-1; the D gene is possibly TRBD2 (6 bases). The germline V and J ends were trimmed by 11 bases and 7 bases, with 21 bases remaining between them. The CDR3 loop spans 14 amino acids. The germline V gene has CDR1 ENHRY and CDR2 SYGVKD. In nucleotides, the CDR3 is TGTGCCGTCCGATCGGGGCCGGAGGGTAATGAGCAGTTCTTC. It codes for CAVRSGPEGNEQFF.

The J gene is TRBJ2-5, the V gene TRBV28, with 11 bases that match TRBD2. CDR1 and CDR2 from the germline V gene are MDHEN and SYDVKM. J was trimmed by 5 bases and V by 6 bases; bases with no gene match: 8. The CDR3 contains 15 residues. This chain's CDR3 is CASSRRLAGRETQYF. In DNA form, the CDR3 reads TGTGCCAGCAGCCGTAGACTAGCGGGAAGGGAGACCCAGTACTTC.

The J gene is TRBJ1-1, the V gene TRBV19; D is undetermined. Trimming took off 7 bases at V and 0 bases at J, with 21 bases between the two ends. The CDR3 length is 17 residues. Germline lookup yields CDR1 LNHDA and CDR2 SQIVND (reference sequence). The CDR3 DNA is TGTGCCAGTACCGTGGGCGGCGGGGTTCTTTTGAACACTGAAGCTTTCTTT. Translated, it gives CASTVGGGVLLNTEAFF.

The CDR3 bases are TGTGCCAGCAGCTTAGGTCAGGGGGCGGGCACAGATACGCAGTATTTT. Residues: CASSLGQGAGTDTQYF. The rearrangement links TRBV11-3 to TRBJ2-3, with 8 positions matching TRBD1. Unmatched junction bases numbered 4, after V lost 1 base and J lost 1 base. Per germline, CDR1 SGHNT and CDR2 YENEEA. The length of the CDR3 is 16 residues.

CDR3 amino acids: CASSVGGALMGYTF. CDR3 nucleotides: TGTGCCAGCAGCGTAGGTGGGGCCTTAATGGGCTACACCTTC. This chain uses TRBV9 with TRBJ1-2; possible D gene TRBD1, 5 bases. The CDR3 is 14 residues long. V lost 0 bases, J lost 8 bases, and 14 bases lay in between. Germline CDR1 is SGDLS and CDR2 is YYNGEE.

CDR3 region: CASSSIDRGPSRGNEQFF. Written as DNA, the CDR3 is TGTGCCAGCAGCTCGATCGACAGGGGGCCGAGTCGGGGGAATGAGCAGTTCTTC. The rearrangement links TRBV7-2 to TRBJ2-1; 10 nucleotides agree with TRBD1. V shed 4 bases, J shed 7 bases, and the junction held 16 bases outside the gene matches. Germline lookup yields CDR1 SGHTA and CDR2 FQGNSA. The CDR3 extends over 18 amino acids.

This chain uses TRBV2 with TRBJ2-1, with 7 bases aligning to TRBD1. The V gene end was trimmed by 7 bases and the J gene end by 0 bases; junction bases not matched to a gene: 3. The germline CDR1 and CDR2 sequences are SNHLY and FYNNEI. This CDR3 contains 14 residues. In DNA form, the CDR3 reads TGTGCCAGCACTTGGGACAGCTCCTACAATGAGCAGTTCTTC. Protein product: CASTWDSSYNEQFF.

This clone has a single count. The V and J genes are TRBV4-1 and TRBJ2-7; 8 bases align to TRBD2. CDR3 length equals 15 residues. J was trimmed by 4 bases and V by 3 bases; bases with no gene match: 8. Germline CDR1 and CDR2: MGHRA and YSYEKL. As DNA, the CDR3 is TGCGCCAGCAGCCAGCTAGCGGGCCTAATTTACGAGCAGTACTTC. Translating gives CASSQLAGLIYEQYF.

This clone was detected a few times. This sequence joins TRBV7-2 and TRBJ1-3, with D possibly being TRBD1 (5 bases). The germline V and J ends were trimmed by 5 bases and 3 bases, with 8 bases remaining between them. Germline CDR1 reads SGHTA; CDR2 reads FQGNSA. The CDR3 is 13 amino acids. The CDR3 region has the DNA TGTGCCAGCAGCCTAGGGGTTGGAAACACCATATATTTT. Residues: CASSLGVGNTIYF. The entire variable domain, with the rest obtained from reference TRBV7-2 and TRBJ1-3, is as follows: GAGVSQSPSNKVTEKGKDVELRCDPISGHTALYWYRQSLGQGLEFLIYFQGNSAPDKSGLPSDRFSAERTGGSVSTLTIQRTQQEDSAVYLCASSLGVGNTIYFGEGSWLTVV.

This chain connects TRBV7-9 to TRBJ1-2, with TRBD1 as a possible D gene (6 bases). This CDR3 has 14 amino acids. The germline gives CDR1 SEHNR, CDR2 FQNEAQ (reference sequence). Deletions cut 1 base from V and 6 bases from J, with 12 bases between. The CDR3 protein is CASSLETGDNGYTF. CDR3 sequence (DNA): TGTGCCAGCAGCTTAGAGACAGGAGATAATGGCTACACCTTC.